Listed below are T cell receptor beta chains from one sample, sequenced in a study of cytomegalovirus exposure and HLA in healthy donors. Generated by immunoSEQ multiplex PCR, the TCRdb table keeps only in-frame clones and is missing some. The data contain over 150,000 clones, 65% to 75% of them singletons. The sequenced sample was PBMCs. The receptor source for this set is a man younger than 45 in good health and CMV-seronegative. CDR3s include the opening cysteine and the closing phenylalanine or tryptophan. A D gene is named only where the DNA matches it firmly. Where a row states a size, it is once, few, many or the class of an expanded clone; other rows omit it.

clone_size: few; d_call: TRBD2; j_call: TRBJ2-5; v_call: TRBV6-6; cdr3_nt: TGTGCCAGCACCCTAGCGGGGGGCGGGGAGACCCAGTACTTC; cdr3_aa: CASTLAGGGETQYF
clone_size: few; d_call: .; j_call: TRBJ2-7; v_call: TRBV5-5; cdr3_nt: TGTGCCAGCCACCCCCTTCCAGGGCCCTACGAGCAGTACTTC; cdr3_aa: CASHPLPGPYEQYF
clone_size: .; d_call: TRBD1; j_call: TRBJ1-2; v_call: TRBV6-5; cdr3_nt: TGTGCCAGCAGCGACAGGGAGAACTATGGCTACACCTTC; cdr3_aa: CASSDRENYGYTF
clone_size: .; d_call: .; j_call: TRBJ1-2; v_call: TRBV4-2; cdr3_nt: TGTGCCAGCAGCCAAGAGGGGGGGAACTATGGCTACACCTTC; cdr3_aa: CASSQEGGNYGYTF
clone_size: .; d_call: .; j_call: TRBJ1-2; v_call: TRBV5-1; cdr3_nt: TGCGCCAGCAGCATACAGGGTGATTATGGCTACACCTTC; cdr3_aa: CASSIQGDYGYTF
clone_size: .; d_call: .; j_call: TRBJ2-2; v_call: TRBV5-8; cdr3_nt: TGTGCCAGCAGCTTGGGGACACCGATTACCGGGGAGCTGTTTTTT; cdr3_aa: CASSLGTPITGELFF
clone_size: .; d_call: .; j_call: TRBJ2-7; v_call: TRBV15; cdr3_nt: TGTGCCACCAGCAGTCACGTCCGTGGGGGGAACTTTTACGAGCAGTACTTC; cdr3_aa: CATSSHVRGGNFYEQYF
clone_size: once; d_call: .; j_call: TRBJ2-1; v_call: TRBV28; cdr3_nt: TGTGCCAGCAGTTTACGCGGGATCGCCCATGAGCAGTTCTTC; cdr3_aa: CASSLRGIAHEQFF
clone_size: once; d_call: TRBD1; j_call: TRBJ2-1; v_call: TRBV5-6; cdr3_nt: TGTGCCAGCAGCTTGGTCGACAGGGCCTACAATGAGCAGTTCTTC; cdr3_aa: CASSLVDRAYNEQFF
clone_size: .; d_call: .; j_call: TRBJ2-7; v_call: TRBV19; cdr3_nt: TGTGCCAGTAGAGCCCCTCTGGCAGGCGAGCAGTACTTC; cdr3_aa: CASRAPLAGEQYF
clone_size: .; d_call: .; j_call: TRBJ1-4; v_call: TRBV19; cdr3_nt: TGTGCCAGTAGAGAGGCCTCAACTAATGAAAAACTGTTTTTT; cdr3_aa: CASREASTNEKLFF
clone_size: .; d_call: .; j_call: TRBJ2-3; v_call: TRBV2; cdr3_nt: TGTGCCAGCAGCCCAGATATTACAGATACGCAGTATTTT; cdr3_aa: CASSPDITDTQYF
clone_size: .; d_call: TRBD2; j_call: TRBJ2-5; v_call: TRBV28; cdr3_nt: TGTGCCAGCAGTCCAGGGGTAGCGGGGGCTCCTGGGGGGACCCAGTACTTC; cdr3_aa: CASSPGVAGAPGGTQYF
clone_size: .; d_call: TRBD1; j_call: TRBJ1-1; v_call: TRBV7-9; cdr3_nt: TGTGCCAGCAGCCCTAGGGACAGATCGAACACTGAAGCTTTCTTT; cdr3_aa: CASSPRDRSNTEAFF
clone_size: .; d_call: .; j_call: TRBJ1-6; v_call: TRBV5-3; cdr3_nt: TGTGCCAGAAGCTTGGACGTACAGCCTAATTCACCCCTCCCCTTT; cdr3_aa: CARSLDVQPNSPLPF
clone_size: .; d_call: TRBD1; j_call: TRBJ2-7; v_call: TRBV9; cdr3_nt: TGTGCCAGCAGTCGGGACAGGGGGACCTACGAGCAGTACTTC; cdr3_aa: CASSRDRGTYEQYF
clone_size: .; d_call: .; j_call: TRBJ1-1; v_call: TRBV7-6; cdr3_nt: TGTGCCAGCAGCTTAGACGGGGGGAACACTGAAGCTTTCTTT; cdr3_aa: CASSLDGGNTEAFF
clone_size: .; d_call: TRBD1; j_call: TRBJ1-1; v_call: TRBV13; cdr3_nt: TGTGCCAGCAGCCACTATCCGGGACAGGCGAACACTGAAGCTCTCTTT; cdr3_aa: CASSHYPGQANTEALF
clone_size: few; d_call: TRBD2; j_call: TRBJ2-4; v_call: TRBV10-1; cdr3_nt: TGCGCCAGCAATGAGAGACTAGCGGGGACCAAAAACATTCAGTACTTC; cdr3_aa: CASNERLAGTKNIQYF
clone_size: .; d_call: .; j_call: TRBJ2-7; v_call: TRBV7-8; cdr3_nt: TGTGCCAGCAGCGAGATGGACAGCCGATACGAGCAGTACTTC; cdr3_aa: CASSEMDSRYEQYF
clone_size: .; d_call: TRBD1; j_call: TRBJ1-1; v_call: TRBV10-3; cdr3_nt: TGTGCCATCAGTGAACAGGGGGTGGCGAACACTGAAGCTTTCTTT; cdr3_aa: CAISEQGVANTEAFF
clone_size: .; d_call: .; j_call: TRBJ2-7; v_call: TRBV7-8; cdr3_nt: TGTGCCAGCAGCTTGGGGGGTTACTACGAGCAGTACTTC; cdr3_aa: CASSLGGYYEQYF
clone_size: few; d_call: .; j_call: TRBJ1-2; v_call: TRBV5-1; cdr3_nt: TGCGCCAGCAGCGCGGGCAGGGGCTTTAACTATGGCTACACCTTC; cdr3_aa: CASSAGRGFNYGYTF
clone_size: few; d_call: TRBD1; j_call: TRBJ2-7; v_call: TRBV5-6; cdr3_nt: TGTGCCAGCAGCTTCCGGGACAGGGGGTCCTACGAGCAGTACTTC; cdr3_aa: CASSFRDRGSYEQYF
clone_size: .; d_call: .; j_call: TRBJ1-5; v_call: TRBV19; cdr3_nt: TGTGCCAGTAGATGGACAGACTCACCTTATAGCAATCAGCCCCAGCATTTT; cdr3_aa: CASRWTDSPYSNQPQHF
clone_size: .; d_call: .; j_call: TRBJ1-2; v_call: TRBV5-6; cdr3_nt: TGTGCCAGCAGTGCCAGTTACCTCTATGGCTACACCTTC; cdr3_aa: CASSASYLYGYTF
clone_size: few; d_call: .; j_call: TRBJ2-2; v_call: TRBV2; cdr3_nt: TGTGCCAGCAGTGTCGGGGGCACCGGGGAGCTGTTTTTT; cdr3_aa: CASSVGGTGELFF
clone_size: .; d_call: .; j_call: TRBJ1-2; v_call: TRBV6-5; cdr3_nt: TGTGCCAGCAGCACCGGGATGTTCTACACCTTC; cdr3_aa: CASSTGMFYTF